A single sample gave rise to the 18 T cell receptor beta chains below, sequenced in a study of control samples from healthy donors and cancer patients. The protocol was immunoSEQ multiplex PCR, while the TCRdb copy is restricted to in-frame clones and leaves out a portion. Among about 92,000 clones listed, approximately 82% were seen once. Sequencing was performed on blood. The receptors originated from a woman aged 60-75 years in good health.

Concerning this clone: A read error may produce the germline difference seen at one junction end. V and J are TRBV7-7 and TRBJ2-7; D might be TRBD2 (6 bases). The CDR3 loop spans 14 amino acids. Germline CDR1 is SSHAT and CDR2 is FNYEAQ (reference sequence). The CDR3 sequence: CASSPGAGIYEQYF. The CDR3 DNA sequence: TGTGCTAGCAGCCCCGGGGCGGGAATCTACGAGCAGTACTTC.

This clone came up once. V usage is TRBV19 and J usage is TRBJ1-4; D unresolved. From germline, CDR1 is LNHDA and CDR2 SQIVND (reference sequence). The germline V and J ends were trimmed by 5 bases and 6 bases, with 19 bases remaining between them. The CDR3 contains 16 residues. CDR3 protein: CASSGSRAASDEKLFF. CDR3 sequence (DNA): TGTGCCAGTAGTGGTTCGAGGGCAGCCAGTGATGAAAAACTGTTTTTT. Based on the CDR3 plus reference TRBV19 and TRBJ1-4, the full variable domain is DGGITQSPKYLFRKEGQNVTLSCEQNLNHDAMYWYRQDPGQGLRLIYYSQIVNDFQKGDIAEGYSVSREKKESFPLTVTSAQKNPTAFYLCASSGSRAASDEKLFFGSGTQLSVL.

V usage is TRBV27 and J usage is TRBJ2-6; D gene ambiguous. In germline, CDR1 is MNHEY, CDR2 SMNVEV (reference sequence). The V end lost 3 bases, the J end lost 0 bases, and 3 bases lay between the germline ends. The CDR3 consists of 14 residues. For the CDR3, the DNA is TGTGCCAGCAGTTTGGTCTCTGGGGCCAACGTCCTGACTTTC. It specifies CASSLVSGANVLTF.

This clone was seen more than once but under ten times. CDR3 amino acids: CASSQVAGLGGGYTF. The CDR3 nucleotides are TGTGCCAGCAGCCAAGTCGCAGGGCTCGGGGGTGGCTACACCTTC. This rearrangement joins TRBV3-1 (or the pseudogene TRBV3-2) to TRBJ1-2; D is possibly TRBD1 (5 bases). The CDR3 sequence is 15 residues long. Germline CDR1 reads LGHDT; CDR2 reads YNNKEL (reference sequence). The ends were cut back, 1 base at V and 7 bases at J, with 16 bases in the middle.

The V call is TRBV28, the J call TRBJ1-4; no reliable D call. Deletions cut 2 bases from V and 8 bases from J, with 3 bases between. The CDR3 has 11 amino acids. Per germline, CDR1 MDHEN and CDR2 SYDVKM. This CDR3 reads CASSLGEKLFF. The CDR3 DNA reads as TGTGCCAGCAGTTTAGGAGAAAAACTGTTTTTT.

V usage is TRBV19 and J usage is TRBJ1-2; 8 bases agree with TRBD1. The germline V gene has CDR1 LNHDA and CDR2 SQIVND (reference sequence). The CDR3 contains 14 residues. The junction had 9 bases not matched to a gene; V was cut back by 4 bases and J by 8 bases. CDR3 loop: CASSTDPGGLGYTF. CDR3 nucleotides: TGTGCCAGTAGTACGGACCCAGGGGGCTTGGGCTACACCTTC.

V usage is TRBV4-1 and J usage is TRBJ2-3, with 11 bases lining up with TRBD2. V trimming: 1 base; J trimming: 4 bases; junction bases outside the gene matches: 7. The V gene's germline CDR1 is MGHRA and CDR2 YSYEKL. This CDR3 has 17 residues. In DNA form, the CDR3 reads TGCGCCAGCAGCCAAGTACTCCTAGCGGGGGGACCAGATACGCAGTATTTT. Residues: CASSQVLLAGGPDTQYF.

The chain employs TRBV11-2 and TRBJ2-2; the match to TRBD1 covers 9 bases. This CDR3 contains 13 residues. Unmatched junction bases numbered 0, after V lost 5 bases and J lost 5 bases. The V gene's germline CDR1 is SGHAT and CDR2 FQNNGV. DNA of the CDR3: TGTGCCAGCAGCGGACAGGGGACCGGGGAGCTGTTTTTT. As protein: CASSGQGTGELFF.

This chain joins TRBV28 and TRBJ1-3; unclear D gene. The CDR3 is 12 amino acids. V lost 2 bases, J lost 4 bases, and 3 bases lay in between. Germline CDR1 is MDHEN and CDR2 is SYDVKM. The DNA of the CDR3 is TGTGCCAGCAGTTTAGGCGGAAACACCATATATTTT. Protein product: CASSLGGNTIYF.

As concerns this clone: Distinct nucleotide sequences in the sample also encode this CDR3. The genes are TRBV4-3 and TRBJ1-2; perhaps TRBD1 as D (6 bases). The germline gives CDR1 LGHNA, CDR2 YSLEER. The CDR3 sequence is 13 residues long. Trimming stripped 1 base from V and 5 bases from J, with 8 bases between. CDR3 region: CASSQGTAYGYTF. The CDR3 nucleotides are TGCGCCAGCAGCCAAGGGACAGCTTATGGCTACACCTTC.

Of note for this clone: A read error is possible here, since a much larger clone lies one base away. Distinct nucleotide sequences in the sample also encode this CDR3. V usage is TRBV6-6 and J usage is TRBJ2-7; D uncertain. This CDR3 has 14 residues. Germline V gene data show CDR1 as MNHNY and CDR2 as SVGAGI (reference sequence). V gave up 0 bases and J gave up 1 base, with 7 bases separating them. The CDR3 here is CASSYSDKSYEQYF. The DNA of the CDR3 is TGTGCCAGCAGTTACTCTGACAAGTCCTACGAGCAGTACTTC.

Here the CDR3 reads CASSDFGGGAGDTQYF. The CDR3 DNA follows: TGTGCCAGCAGTGATTTTGGCGGGGGGGCAGGAGATACGCAGTATTTT. The V gene is TRBV2, the J gene TRBJ2-3, with TRBD2 matching 9 bases. This CDR3 contains 16 residues. CDR1 and CDR2 (germline): SNHLY, FYNNEI. The trim removed 3 bases at V and 5 bases at J, leaving 9 bases unmatched. Together with reference TRBV2 and TRBJ2-3, the CDR3 gives the full variable domain: EPEVTQTPSHQVTQMGQEVILRCVPISNHLYFYWYRQILGQKVEFLVSFYNNEISEKSEIFDDQFSVERPDGSNFTLKIRSTKLEDSAMYFCASSDFGGGAGDTQYFGPGTRLTVL.

The rearrangement links TRBV5-1 to TRBJ2-1, with D tentatively TRBD1 (6 bases). The CDR3 length is 14 residues. Trimming shortened V by 1 base and J by 7 bases, and 12 bases separated the two germline ends. CDR1 and CDR2 (germline): SGHRS, YFSETQ. CDR3 sequence reads: CASSLSGTKNEQFF. Here the CDR3 DNA reads TGCGCCAGCAGCTTGTCCGGGACAAAAAATGAGCAGTTCTTC.

The rearrangement links TRBV4-2 to TRBJ2-7, with D possibly called TRBD1 or TRBD2 (5 bases each). The V gene lost 3 bases and the J gene lost 0 bases, with 18 bases spanning the gap. The germline CDR1 and CDR2 sequences are LGHNA and YNFKEQ. This CDR3 spans 17 amino acids. The CDR3 DNA reads as TGTGCCAGCAGCCAGGAGGAACGGGGACCGTACTCCTACGAGCAGTACTTC. It yields the protein CASSQEERGPYSYEQYF.

The chain couples TRBV6-6 to TRBJ2-5, with D perhaps TRBD1 (6 bases). Germline V gene lookup returns CDR1 MNHNY and CDR2 SVGAGI (reference sequence). This CDR3 contains 12 residues. V shed 6 bases and J shed 5 bases, with 10 bases lying between them. In DNA form, the CDR3 reads TGTGCCAGCAGCGAGCAGGGGGAGACCCAGTACTTC. Protein sequence: CASSEQGETQYF.

J is TRBJ2-1 and V is TRBV28, with 7 nucleotides matching TRBD1. The V segment lost 2 bases and the J segment 4 bases; nucleotides outside the gene matches: 5. Germline loops: CDR1 MDHEN, CDR2 SYDVKM. The CDR3 has 15 amino acids. The CDR3 loop reads CASSLEQGIYNEQFF. Written as DNA, the CDR3 is TGTGCCAGCAGTTTAGAACAGGGGATTTACAATGAGCAGTTCTTC.

V gene TRBV6-5 combines with J gene TRBJ2-7, with D perhaps given as TRBD1 or TRBD2 (5 bases each). V shed 2 bases and J shed 3 bases, with 11 bases lying between them. The germline V gene has CDR1 MNHEY and CDR2 SVGAGI. The CDR3 is made up of 14 amino acids. DNA for the CDR3: TGTGCCAGCAGTTACCGGGACGGAATCTACGAGCAGTACTTC. Encoded protein: CASSYRDGIYEQYF.

The V call is TRBV3-1 (or the pseudogene TRBV3-2), the J call TRBJ1-1, with no clear D. This CDR3 has 14 amino acids. CDR1 LGHDT and CDR2 YNNKEL come from the germline V gene (reference sequence). V was trimmed by 5 bases and J by 3 bases, leaving 13 bases between them. The CDR3 is CASSYGSRDTEAFF. CDR3 DNA sequence: TGTGCCAGCAGCTACGGATCCCGGGACACTGAAGCTTTCTTT.